The next 8 T cell receptor beta chains were all read from a single sample in a study of technical replicates of blood from a few donors. Clones were read by immunoSEQ multiplex PCR, and TCRdb kept only the in-frame ones, dropping some. The table records around 68,000 clones, roughly 97% of them present only once. The sample consisted of T cells isolated from PBMCs. These TCRs come from a human donor in good health.

The chain employs TRBV16 and TRBJ1-5, with D unresolved. Germline V lookup: CDR1 KGHSY, CDR2 FQNENV. V shed 4 bases and J shed 7 bases, with 14 bases lying between them. CDR3 length: 14 amino acids. The CDR3: CASSPLGSQQPQHF. The CDR3 bases are TGTGCCAGCAGCCCCCTAGGGAGTCAGCAGCCCCAGCATTTT.

The count of this clone is one. This chain links TRBV19 with TRBJ2-7; 10 bases map to TRBD2. Germline CDR1 reads LNHDA; CDR2 reads SQIVND (reference sequence). Trimming cost V 6 bases and J 4 bases; bases outside gene matches: 12. CDR3 size: 16 residues. The CDR3 spells CASSLNVPSGSYEQYF. DNA for the CDR3: TGTGCCAGTAGCCTCAATGTACCTAGCGGGAGTTACGAGCAGTACTTC. Full variable domain (remainder filled in from reference TRBV19 and TRBJ2-7): DGGITQSPKYLFRKEGQNVTLSCEQNLNHDAMYWYRQDPGQGLRLIYYSQIVNDFQKGDIAEGYSVSREKKESFPLTVTSAQKNPTAFYLCASSLNVPSGSYEQYFGPGTRLTVT.

The chain has TRBV10-3 and TRBJ2-5; 8 bases are a match to TRBD1. CDR1 and CDR2 from the germline V gene are ENHRY and SYGVKD. With V trimmed by 7 bases and J by 1 base, 11 bases remained unmatched. The CDR3 covers 16 residues. CDR3 residues: CAIKGQDGAPQETQYF. The DNA for the CDR3 is TGTGCCATCAAGGGACAGGACGGGGCCCCCCAAGAGACCCAGTACTTC.

The chain employs TRBV2 and TRBJ1-2; the D gene is possibly TRBD1 (5 bases). The CDR3 runs to 13 residues. V was clipped by 7 bases and J by 2 bases, with 11 bases between them. The V gene's germline CDR1 is SNHLY and CDR2 FYNNEI. The CDR3 DNA sequence: TGTGCCAGCACAGACCGACAGAACTATGGCTACACCTTC. As protein: CASTDRQNYGYTF.

The chain carries TRBV29-1 and TRBJ2-2; perhaps TRBD2 as D (5 bases). The V and J ends lost 5 bases and 4 bases respectively, with 14 bases between them. Germline V gene data show CDR1 as SQVTM and CDR2 as ANQGSEA. The CDR3 extends over 14 amino acids. The CDR3: CSVHSGEGTGELFF. Here the CDR3 DNA reads TGCAGCGTTCACAGCGGAGAGGGCACCGGGGAGCTGTTTTTT.

The chain couples TRBV9 to TRBJ1-5; 7 bases are shared with TRBD1. Trimming took 0 bases from V and 2 from J; bases not matched to a gene: 2. From germline, CDR1 is SGDLS and CDR2 YYNGEE. This CDR3 spans 15 amino acids. CDR3 residues: CASSVGGGGNQPQHF. CDR3 nucleotides: TGTGCCAGCAGCGTAGGAGGGGGCGGCAATCAGCCCCAGCATTTT.

The V gene is TRBV19, the J gene TRBJ1-1; D is ambiguous. Looked up from germline, CDR1 is LNHDA and CDR2 is SQIVND (reference sequence). The CDR3 runs to 13 residues. Between the trimmed V and J ends, which lost 3 bases and 0 bases, there was a span of 5 bases. The CDR3 sequence: CASSIIMNTEAFF. CDR3 DNA: TGTGCCAGTAGTATTATAATGAACACTGAAGCTTTCTTT. Together with reference TRBV19 and TRBJ1-1, the CDR3 gives the full variable domain: DGGITQSPKYLFRKEGQNVTLSCEQNLNHDAMYWYRQDPGQGLRLIYYSQIVNDFQKGDIAEGYSVSREKKESFPLTVTSAQKNPTAFYLCASSIIMNTEAFFGQGTRLTVV.

The chain is built from TRBV2 and TRBJ2-7; perhaps TRBD1 as D (5 bases). CDR1 is SNHLY and CDR2 is FYNNEI in the germline V gene. V was clipped by 3 bases and J by 4 bases, with 13 bases between them. This CDR3 is built from 14 residues. The CDR3 DNA reads TGTGCCAGCAGTGATGCAGGGTCAAGTTACGAGCAGTACTTC. It encodes CASSDAGSSYEQYF.